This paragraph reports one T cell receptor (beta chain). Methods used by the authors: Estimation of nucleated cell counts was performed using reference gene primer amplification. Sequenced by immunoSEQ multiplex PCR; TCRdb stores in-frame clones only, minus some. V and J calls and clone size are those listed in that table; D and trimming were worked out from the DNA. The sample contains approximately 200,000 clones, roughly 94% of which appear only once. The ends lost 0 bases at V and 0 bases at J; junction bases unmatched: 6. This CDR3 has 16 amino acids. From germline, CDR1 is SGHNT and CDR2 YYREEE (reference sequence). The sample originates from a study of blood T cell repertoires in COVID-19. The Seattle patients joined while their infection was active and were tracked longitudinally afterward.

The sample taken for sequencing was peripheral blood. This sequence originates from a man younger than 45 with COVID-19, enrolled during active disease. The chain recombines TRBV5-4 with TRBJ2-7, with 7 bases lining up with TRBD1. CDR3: CASSLAYRDSSYEQYF. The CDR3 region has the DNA TGTGCCAGCAGCTTGGCGTACCGGGACAGCTCCTACGAGCAGTACTTC.